Listed below are T cell receptor beta chains from one sample, sequenced in a study of blood T cells in healthy people across ages. In TCRdb, the 5' RACE reads were re-called with MiXCR into one record per CDR3 protein. This sample has hundreds of thousands of distinct CDR3 sequences, with roughly three fifths found just once. The sample taken for sequencing was blood. Receptor source: a man aged 40-50 years in good health. The CDR3 runs from the conserved cysteine through the conserved F or W. The D gene is left open where the match is weak. Clone size is shown for a subset of rows, as once, few, many or a class of expanded clone.

. | TRBJ2-5 | TRBV4-1 | . | CASSPYPGEETQYF | TGCGCCAGCAGCCCCTACCCCGGAGAAGAGACCCAGTACTTC
. | TRBJ2-1 | TRBV12-5 | . | CASGRPFRDYNEQFF | TGTGCTAGTGGAAGGCCCTTTAGGGATTACAATGAGCAGTTCTTC
TRBD2 | TRBJ2-7 | TRBV4-1 | . | CASSQTGTSGYEQYF | TGCGCCAGCAGCCAAACCGGGACTAGCGGATACGAGCAGTACTTC
. | TRBJ2-1 | TRBV14 | . | CASSHNQQLQFF | TGTGCCAGCAGCCACAACCAACAGTTGCAGTTCTTC
TRBD2 | TRBJ2-7 | TRBV6-2/TRBV6-3 | once | CASSSLRRELMDQYF | TGTGCCAGCAGTTCGTTGAGGCGGGAGCTTATGGACCAGTACTTC
TRBD1 | TRBJ1-6 | TRBV20-1 | . | CSAAEPNRGPRSPLHF | TGCAGTGCTGCGGAACCTAACAGGGGGCCTCGTTCACCCCTCCACTTT
TRBD2 | TRBJ2-3 | TRBV20-1 | many | CSARRPSGGPSTDTQYF | TGCAGTGCTAGAAGGCCTAGCGGGGGGCCCAGCACAGATACGCAGTATTTT
TRBD1 | TRBJ2-3 | TRBV20-1 | few | CSAHGQATDTQYF | TGCAGTGCTCACGGACAGGCCACAGATACGCAGTATTTT
. | TRBJ2-1 | TRBV7-3 | . | CASSPGPGLEQFF | TGTGCCAGCAGCCCCGGGCCGGGCCTTGAGCAGTTCTTC
. | TRBJ1-4 | TRBV2 | . | CASGRLKTNEKLFF | TGTGCCAGCGGGCGACTGAAAACTAATGAAAAACTGTTTTTT
. | TRBJ2-3 | TRBV20-1 | few | CSARGGGITDTQYF | TGCAGTGCTAGAGGAGGGGGAATCACAGATACGCAGTATTTT
TRBD1 | TRBJ2-3 | TRBV27 | few | CASSPYRGGTDTQYF | TGTGCCAGCAGTCCCTACAGGGGGGGCACAGATACGCAGTATTTT
TRBD1 | TRBJ2-3 | TRBV24-1 | few | CATSDFTEIRQGSPDTQYF | TGTGCCACCAGTGATTTTACGGAGATCCGACAGGGTTCTCCAGATACGCAGTATTTT
. | TRBJ1-2 | TRBV28 | once | CASSAGGAYGYTF | TGTGCCAGCAGTGCCGGAGGGGCCTATGGCTACACCTTC
TRBD2 | TRBJ2-4 | TRBV29-1 | . | CSGGLAEIQYF | TGCAGCGGGGGACTAGCGGAGATTCAGTACTTC
. | TRBJ2-3 | TRBV13 | few | CASSLGPSSTDTQYF | TGTGCCAGCAGCTTAGGACCTTCTAGCACAGATACGCAGTATTTT
. | TRBJ2-3 | TRBV6-5 | few | CASSYSSLRDGETDTQYF | TGTGCCAGCAGTTACTCGAGTCTCCGGGACGGAGAGACAGATACGCAGTATTTT
TRBD1 | TRBJ2-5 | TRBV5-1 | . | CASSLAGTGGMETQYF | TGCGCCAGCAGCTTGGCGGGGACAGGGGGCATGGAGACCCAGTACTTC
TRBD2 | TRBJ2-1 | TRBV11-3 | . | CASSADGTSGGIYNEQFF | TGTGCCAGCAGCGCCGACGGGACTAGCGGGGGGATCTACAATGAGCAGTTCTTC
TRBD1 | TRBJ1-4 | TRBV7-9 | . | CASSLYGQELNEKLFF | TGTGCCAGCAGCTTATACGGACAGGAACTTAATGAAAAACTGTTTTTT
. | TRBJ1-5 | TRBV20-1 | . | CSASLSNQPQHF | TGCAGTGCTAGTCTAAGCAATCAGCCCCAGCATTTT
. | TRBJ2-3 | TRBV27 | . | CASSLWTDNTDTQYF | TGTGCCAGCAGCCTATGGACAGACAACACAGATACGCAGTATTTT
. | TRBJ2-5 | TRBV10-2 | . | CASGRGARETQYF | TGCGCCAGCGGAAGGGGGGCTAGGGAGACCCAGTACTTC
. | TRBJ2-3 | TRBV28 | . | CASRIATGISSTDTQYF | TGTGCCAGCAGGATAGCGACGGGCATCTCTAGCACAGATACGCAGTATTTT
TRBD2 | TRBJ2-1 | TRBV28 | . | CASSSRLAESFSYNEQFF | TGTGCCAGCAGTTCCCGACTAGCGGAAAGTTTCTCCTACAATGAGCAGTTCTTC
. | TRBJ1-1 | TRBV6-2/TRBV6-3 | few | CASSYRDRFTEAFF | TGTGCCAGCAGTTACCGGGACCGGTTCACTGAAGCTTTCTTT
. | TRBJ2-1 | TRBV29-1 | . | CSAVWVTSGNEQFF | TGCAGCGCCGTTTGGGTAACGAGCGGCAATGAGCAGTTCTTC
. | TRBJ2-5 | TRBV11-2 | few | CASSFAPGKTETQYF | TGTGCCAGCAGCTTTGCCCCGGGGAAAACAGAGACCCAGTACTTC
. | TRBJ2-5 | TRBV9 | . | CASSVRGFETQYF | TGTGCCAGCAGCGTGAGGGGTTTCGAGACCCAGTACTTC
. | TRBJ2-7 | TRBV4-2 | . | CASSPALSHYNEQYF | TGTGCCAGCAGCCCCGCCCTCAGCCACTACAATGAGCAGTACTTC
. | TRBJ2-7 | TRBV29-1 | few | CSIKWGTYEQYF | TGCAGCATCAAATGGGGAACCTACGAGCAGTACTTC
TRBD2 | TRBJ2-3 | TRBV29-1 | . | CSVLAGVTTDTQYF | TGCAGCGTATTAGCGGGAGTTACCACAGATACGCAGTATTTT
. | TRBJ2-7 | TRBV4-3 | few | CASSQVGGLNYEQYF | TGCGCCAGCAGCCAAGTTGGCGGACTTAACTACGAGCAGTACTTC
. | TRBJ1-1 | TRBV6-2/TRBV6-3 | few | CASRYDGNTEAFF | TGTGCCAGCAGATACGACGGGAACACTGAAGCTTTCTTT
. | TRBJ1-2 | TRBV3-1 | . | CASSQEIGIGYTF | TGTGCCAGCAGCCAAGAAATCGGCATCGGCTACACCTTC
. | TRBJ2-1 | TRBV7-2 | . | CASSLYVRVNEQFF | TGTGCCAGCAGCTTATATGTCAGGGTAAATGAGCAGTTCTTC
TRBD1 | TRBJ1-5 | TRBV12-3/TRBV12-4 | . | CASSLAGTDVYSNQPQHF | TGTGCCAGCAGTTTGGCCGGGACAGATGTTTATAGCAATCAGCCCCAGCATTTT
. | TRBJ2-6 | TRBV20-1 | . | CSARSTGANVLTF | TGCAGTGCAAGATCAACTGGGGCCAACGTCCTGACTTTC
TRBD1 | TRBJ2-1 | TRBV7-9 | few | CASRDGTDAYNEQFF | TGTGCCAGCAGAGACGGGACAGATGCCTACAATGAGCAGTTCTTC
. | TRBJ1-2 | TRBV4-1 | . | CASSQPREGTGYGYTF | TGCGCCAGCAGCCAACCGAGGGAGGGGACGGGCTATGGCTACACCTTC
. | TRBJ1-4 | TRBV7-2 | . | CASSLDPGAGEKLFF | TGTGCCAGCAGCTTAGATCCGGGGGCGGGTGAAAAACTGTTTTTT
TRBD2 | TRBJ2-3 | TRBV10-3 | few | CAILPGREKTDTQYF | TGTGCCATCCTTCCCGGGCGGGAGAAGACAGATACGCAGTATTTT
TRBD1 | TRBJ2-1 | TRBV6-5 | . | CASSWTGDHNEQFF | TGTGCCAGCAGCTGGACAGGAGATCACAATGAGCAGTTCTTC
TRBD2 | TRBJ2-7 | TRBV28 | few | CASSFLAGALYEQYF | TGTGCCAGCAGTTTCCTAGCGGGAGCTTTATACGAGCAGTACTTC
. | TRBJ2-3 | TRBV4-2 | . | CASSQASQQGTDTQYF | TGTGCCAGCAGCCAAGCCTCTCAGCAGGGCACAGATACGCAGTATTTT
. | TRBJ2-1 | TRBV12-3/TRBV12-4 | . | CASTRRGLGGNEQFF | TGTGCCAGCACCCGGCGCGGCCTGGGTGGCAATGAGCAGTTCTTC
. | TRBJ2-7 | TRBV7-2 | . | CASSLVGPVSYEQYF | TGTGCCAGCAGCTTAGTGGGACCCGTCTCCTACGAGCAGTACTTC